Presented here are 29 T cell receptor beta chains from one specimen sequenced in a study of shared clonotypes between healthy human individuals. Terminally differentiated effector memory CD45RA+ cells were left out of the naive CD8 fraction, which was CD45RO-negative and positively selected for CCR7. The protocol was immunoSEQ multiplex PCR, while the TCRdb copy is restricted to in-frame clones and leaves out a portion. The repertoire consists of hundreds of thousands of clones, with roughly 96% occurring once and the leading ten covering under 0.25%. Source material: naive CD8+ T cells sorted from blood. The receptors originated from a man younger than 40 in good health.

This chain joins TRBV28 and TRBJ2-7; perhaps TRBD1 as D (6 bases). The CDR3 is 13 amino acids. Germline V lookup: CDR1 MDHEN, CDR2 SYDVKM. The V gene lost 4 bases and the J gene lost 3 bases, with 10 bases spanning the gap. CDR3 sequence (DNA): TGTGCCAGCAGTTCCTCGGACAGCTACGAGCAGTACTTC. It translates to CASSSSDSYEQYF.

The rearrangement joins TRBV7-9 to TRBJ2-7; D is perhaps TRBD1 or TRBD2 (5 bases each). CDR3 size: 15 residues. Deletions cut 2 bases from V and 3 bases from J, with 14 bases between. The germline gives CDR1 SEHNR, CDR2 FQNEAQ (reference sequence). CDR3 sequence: CASSLYALGDYEQYF. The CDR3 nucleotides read TGTGCCAGCAGCTTATACGCCCTGGGGGACTACGAGCAGTACTTC.

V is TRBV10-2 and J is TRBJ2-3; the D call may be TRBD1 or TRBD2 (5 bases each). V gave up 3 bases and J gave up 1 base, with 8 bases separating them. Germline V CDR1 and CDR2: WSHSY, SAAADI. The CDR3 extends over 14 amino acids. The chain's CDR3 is CASSEGTRTDTQYF. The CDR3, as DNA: TGCGCCAGCAGTGAAGGGACCCGCACAGATACGCAGTATTTT.

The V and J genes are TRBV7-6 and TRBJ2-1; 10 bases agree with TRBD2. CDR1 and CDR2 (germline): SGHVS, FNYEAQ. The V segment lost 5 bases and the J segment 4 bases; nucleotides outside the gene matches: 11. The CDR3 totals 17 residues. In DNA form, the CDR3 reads TGTGCCAGCAGCCCCACGGGCAGACTAGCGGGTTACAATGAGCAGTTCTTC. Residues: CASSPTGRLAGYNEQFF.

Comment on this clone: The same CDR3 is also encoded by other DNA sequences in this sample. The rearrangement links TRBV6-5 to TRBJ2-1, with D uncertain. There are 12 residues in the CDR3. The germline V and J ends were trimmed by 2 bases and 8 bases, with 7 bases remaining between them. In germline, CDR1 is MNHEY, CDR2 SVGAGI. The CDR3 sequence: CASSYPGHEQFF. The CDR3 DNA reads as TGTGCCAGCAGTTACCCAGGCCATGAGCAGTTCTTC.

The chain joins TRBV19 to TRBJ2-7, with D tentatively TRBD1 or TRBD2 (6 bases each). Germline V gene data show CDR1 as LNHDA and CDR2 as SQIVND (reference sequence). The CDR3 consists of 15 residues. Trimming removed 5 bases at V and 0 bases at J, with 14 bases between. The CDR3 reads CASSFAGGSSYEQYF. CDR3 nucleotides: TGTGCCAGTAGTTTTGCCGGGGGCAGCTCCTACGAGCAGTACTTC.

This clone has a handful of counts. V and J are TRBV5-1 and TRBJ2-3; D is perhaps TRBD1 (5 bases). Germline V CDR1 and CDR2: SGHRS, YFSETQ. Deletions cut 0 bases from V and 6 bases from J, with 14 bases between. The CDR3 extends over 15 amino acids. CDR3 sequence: CASSLGQGVLDTQYF. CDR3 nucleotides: TGCGCCAGCAGCTTGGGCCAAGGGGTTTTGGATACGCAGTATTTT.

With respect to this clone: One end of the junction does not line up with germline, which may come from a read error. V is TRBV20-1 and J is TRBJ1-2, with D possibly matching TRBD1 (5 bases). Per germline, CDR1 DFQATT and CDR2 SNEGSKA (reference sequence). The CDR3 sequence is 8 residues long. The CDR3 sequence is CSAFEGPF. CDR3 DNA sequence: TGCAGTGCTTTCGAGGGACCTTTC.

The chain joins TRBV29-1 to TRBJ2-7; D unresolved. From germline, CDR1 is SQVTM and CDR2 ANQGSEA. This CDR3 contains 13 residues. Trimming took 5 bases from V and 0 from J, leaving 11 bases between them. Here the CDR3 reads CSVPSDNSYEQYF. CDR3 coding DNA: TGCAGCGTTCCCTCAGACAACTCCTACGAGCAGTACTTC.

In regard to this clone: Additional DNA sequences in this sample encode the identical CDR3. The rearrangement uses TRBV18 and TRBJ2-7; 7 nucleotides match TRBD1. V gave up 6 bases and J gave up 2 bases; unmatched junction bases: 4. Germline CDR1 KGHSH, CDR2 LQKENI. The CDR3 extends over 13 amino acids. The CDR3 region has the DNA TGTGCCAGCTCCCCGGACAGGACCTACGAGCAGTACTTC. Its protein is CASSPDRTYEQYF.

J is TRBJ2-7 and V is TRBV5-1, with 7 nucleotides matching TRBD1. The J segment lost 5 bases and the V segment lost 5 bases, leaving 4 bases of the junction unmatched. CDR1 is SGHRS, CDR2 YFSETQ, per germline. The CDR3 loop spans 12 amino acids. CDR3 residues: CASRSGTDEQYF. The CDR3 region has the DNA TGCGCCAGCAGGTCCGGGACAGACGAGCAGTACTTC.

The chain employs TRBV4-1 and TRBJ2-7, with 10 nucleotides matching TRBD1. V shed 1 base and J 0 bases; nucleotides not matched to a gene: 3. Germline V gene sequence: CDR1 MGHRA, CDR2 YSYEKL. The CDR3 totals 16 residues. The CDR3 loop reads CASSQGTGGSSYEQYF. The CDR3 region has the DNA TGCGCCAGCAGCCAAGGGACAGGGGGGAGCTCCTACGAGCAGTACTTC.

The CDR3 sequence: CASSHSLSFPDNTEAFF. CDR3 sequence (DNA): TGTGCCAGCAGCCATAGCCTCTCCTTTCCAGATAACACTGAAGCTTTCTTT. The chain carries TRBV7-9 and TRBJ1-1, with D unresolved. V was pared by 5 bases and J by 2 bases, with 21 bases between. This CDR3 comprises 17 residues. Germline V gene data show CDR1 as SEHNR and CDR2 as FQNEAQ (reference sequence).

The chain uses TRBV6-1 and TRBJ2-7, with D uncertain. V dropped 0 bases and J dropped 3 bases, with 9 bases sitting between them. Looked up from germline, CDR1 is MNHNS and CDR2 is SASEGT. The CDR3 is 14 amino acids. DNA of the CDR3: TGTGCCAGCAGTGAAGCGCTTGACAACTACGAGCAGTACTTC. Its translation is CASSEALDNYEQYF.

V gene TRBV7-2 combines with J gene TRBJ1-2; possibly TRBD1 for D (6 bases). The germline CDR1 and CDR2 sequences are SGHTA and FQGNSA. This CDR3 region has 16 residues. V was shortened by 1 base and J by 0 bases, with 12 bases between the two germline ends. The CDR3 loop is CASSLVQGIANYGYTF. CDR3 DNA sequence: TGTGCCAGCAGCTTAGTTCAGGGGATCGCTAACTATGGCTACACCTTC.

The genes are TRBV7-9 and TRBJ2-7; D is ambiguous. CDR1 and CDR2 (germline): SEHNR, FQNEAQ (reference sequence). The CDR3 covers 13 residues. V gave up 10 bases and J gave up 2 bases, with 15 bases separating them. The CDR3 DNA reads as TGTGCCACTTCTAGTTGGGCCGCCTACGAGCAGTACTTC. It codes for CATSSWAAYEQYF.

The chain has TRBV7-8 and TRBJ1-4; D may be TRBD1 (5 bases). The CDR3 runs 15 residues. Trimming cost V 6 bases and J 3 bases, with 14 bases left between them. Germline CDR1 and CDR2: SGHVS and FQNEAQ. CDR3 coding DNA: TGTGCCAGCAGAAACACAGGTTTCTCTAATGAAAAACTGTTTTTT. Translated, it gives CASRNTGFSNEKLFF.

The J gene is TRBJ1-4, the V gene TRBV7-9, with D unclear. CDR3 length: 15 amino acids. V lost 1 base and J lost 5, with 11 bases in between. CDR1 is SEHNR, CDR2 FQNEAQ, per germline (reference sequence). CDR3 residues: CASSLVGESNEKLFF. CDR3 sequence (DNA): TGTGCCAGCAGCTTAGTGGGCGAGAGCAATGAAAAACTGTTTTTT.

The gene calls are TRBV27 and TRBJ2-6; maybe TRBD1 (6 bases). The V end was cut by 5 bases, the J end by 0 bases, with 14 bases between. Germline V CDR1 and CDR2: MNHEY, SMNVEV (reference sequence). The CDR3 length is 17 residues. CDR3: CASSPRDTVSGANVLTF. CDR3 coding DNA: TGTGCCAGCAGTCCCCGGGACACCGTCTCTGGGGCCAACGTCCTGACTTTC.

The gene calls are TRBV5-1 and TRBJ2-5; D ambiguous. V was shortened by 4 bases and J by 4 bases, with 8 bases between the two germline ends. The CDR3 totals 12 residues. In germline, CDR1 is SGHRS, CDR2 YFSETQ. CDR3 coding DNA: TGCGCCAGCAGCCTCGACGGAGAGACCCAGTACTTC. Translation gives CASSLDGETQYF.

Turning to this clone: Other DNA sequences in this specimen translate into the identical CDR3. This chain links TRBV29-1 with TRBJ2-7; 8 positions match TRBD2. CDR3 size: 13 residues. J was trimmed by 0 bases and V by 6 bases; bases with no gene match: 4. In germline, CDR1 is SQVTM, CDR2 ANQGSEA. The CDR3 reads CSVVSGSSYEQYF. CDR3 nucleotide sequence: TGCAGCGTCGTCAGCGGGAGCTCCTACGAGCAGTACTTC.

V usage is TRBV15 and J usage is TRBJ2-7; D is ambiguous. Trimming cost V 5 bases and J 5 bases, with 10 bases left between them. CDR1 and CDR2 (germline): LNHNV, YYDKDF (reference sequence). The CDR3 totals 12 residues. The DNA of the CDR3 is TGTGCCACCAGCCGAATAGCCAACGAGCAGTACTTC. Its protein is CATSRIANEQYF.

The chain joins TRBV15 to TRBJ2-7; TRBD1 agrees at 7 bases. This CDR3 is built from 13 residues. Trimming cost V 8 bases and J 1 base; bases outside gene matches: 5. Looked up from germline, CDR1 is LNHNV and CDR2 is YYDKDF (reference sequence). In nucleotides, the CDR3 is TGTGCCACCGGACAGGTAAAGTCCTACGAGCAGTACTTC. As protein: CATGQVKSYEQYF. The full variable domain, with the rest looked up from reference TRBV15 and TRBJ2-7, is DAMVIQNPRYQVTQFGKPVTLSCSQTLNHNVMYWYQQKSSQAPKLLFHYYDKDFNNEADTPDNFQSRRPNTSFCFLDIRSPGLGDTAMYLCATGQVKSYEQYFGPGTRLTVT.

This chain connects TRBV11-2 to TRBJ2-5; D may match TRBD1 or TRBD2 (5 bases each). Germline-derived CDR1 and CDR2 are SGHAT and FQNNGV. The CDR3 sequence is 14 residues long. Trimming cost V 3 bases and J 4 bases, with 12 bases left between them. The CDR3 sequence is CASSFNQGAETQYF. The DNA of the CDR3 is TGTGCCAGCAGCTTTAATCAGGGAGCAGAGACCCAGTACTTC. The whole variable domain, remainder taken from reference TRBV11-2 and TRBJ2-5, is EAGVAQSPRYKIIEKRQSVAFWCNPISGHATLYWYQQILGQGPKLLIQFQNNGVVDDSQLPKDRFSAERLKGVDSTLKIQPAKLEDSAVYLCASSFNQGAETQYFGPGTRLLVL.

The CDR3 loop reads CASSLIPNYEQYF. In nucleotides, the CDR3 is TGCGCCAGCAGCCTCATACCGAACTACGAGCAGTACTTC. The rearrangement joins TRBV4-1 to TRBJ2-7, with D uncertain. CDR3 length: 13 amino acids. Germline V gene data show CDR1 as MGHRA and CDR2 as YSYEKL. Trimming removed 4 bases from V and 3 bases from J, with 10 bases in between.

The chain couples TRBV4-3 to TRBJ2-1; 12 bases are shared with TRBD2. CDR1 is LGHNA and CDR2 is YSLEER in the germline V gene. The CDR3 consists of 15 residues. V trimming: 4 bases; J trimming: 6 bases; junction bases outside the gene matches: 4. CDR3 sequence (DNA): TGCGCCAGCAGCCTAGGACTAGCGGGGACCAATGAGCAGTTCTTC. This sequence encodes CASSLGLAGTNEQFF.

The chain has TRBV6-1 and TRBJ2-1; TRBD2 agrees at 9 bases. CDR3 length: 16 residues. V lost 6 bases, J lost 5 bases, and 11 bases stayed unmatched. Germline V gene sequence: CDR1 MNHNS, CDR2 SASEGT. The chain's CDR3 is CASSELAGGPHNEQFF. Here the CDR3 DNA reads TGTGCCAGCAGCGAACTAGCGGGCGGGCCCCACAATGAGCAGTTCTTC.

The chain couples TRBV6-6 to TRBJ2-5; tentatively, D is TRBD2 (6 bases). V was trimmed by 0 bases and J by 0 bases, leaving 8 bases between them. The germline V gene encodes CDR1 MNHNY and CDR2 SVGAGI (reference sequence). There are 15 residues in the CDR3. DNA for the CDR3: TGTGCCAGCAGTTACTCTGGAGGGAACCAAGAGACCCAGTACTTC. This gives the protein CASSYSGGNQETQYF.

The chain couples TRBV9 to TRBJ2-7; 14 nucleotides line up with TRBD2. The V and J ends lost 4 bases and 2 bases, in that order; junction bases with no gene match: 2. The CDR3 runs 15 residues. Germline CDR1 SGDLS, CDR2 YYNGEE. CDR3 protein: CASSKTSGRAYEQYF. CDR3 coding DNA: TGTGCCAGCAGCAAGACTAGCGGGAGGGCCTACGAGCAGTACTTC.